Listed here are 9 T cell receptor beta chains from one sample, sequenced in a study of blood T cell repertoires in COVID-19. Assay: immunoSEQ multiplex PCR; the TCRdb copy retains only in-frame clones and omits some. The table lists roughly 38,000 clones, 75% to 90% of them singletons. The sequencing sample was made of peripheral blood. These receptors came from a man aged 65 to 85 with acute or convalescent COVID-19.

V usage is TRBV7-8 and J usage is TRBJ2-2; 10 bases agree with TRBD1. CDR1 SGHVS and CDR2 FQNEAQ come from the germline V gene. This CDR3 comprises 17 residues. V was clipped by 5 bases and J by 2 bases; unmatched bases: 8. The CDR3 DNA sequence: TGTGCCAGCAGCCCCCTGGGGACAGGGGTTAACACCGGGGAGCTGTTTTTT. Translation gives CASSPLGTGVNTGELFF.

V is TRBV29-1 and J is TRBJ1-2; 8 bases align to TRBD1. The CDR3 has 12 amino acids. Germline loops: CDR1 SQVTM, CDR2 ANQGSEA. V trimming: 6 bases; J trimming: 5 bases; junction bases outside the gene matches: 5. The CDR3 DNA reads as TGCAGCGTGGCTGGGACAGGATATGGCTACACCTTC. Amino acid sequence: CSVAGTGYGYTF.

The rearrangement uses TRBV15 and TRBJ2-3, with D possibly TRBD1 on 5 matching bases. V was pared by 1 base and J by 2 bases, with 10 bases between. The CDR3 runs 15 residues. CDR1 LNHNV and CDR2 YYDKDF come from the germline V gene (reference sequence). CDR3 protein: CATSRVDTNTDTQYF. The CDR3 DNA reads as TGTGCCACCAGCAGAGTGGACACAAACACAGATACGCAGTATTTT.

The rearrangement joins TRBV27 to TRBJ1-2; TRBD1 agrees at 9 bases. This CDR3 has 15 amino acids. Germline CDR1 reads MNHEY; CDR2 reads SMNVEV (reference sequence). V lost 5 bases to trimming and J lost 4 bases; unmatched junction nucleotides: 8. The CDR3 sequence is CASSITGGAGYGYTF. The CDR3 DNA sequence: TGTGCCAGCAGTATCACAGGGGGCGCGGGCTATGGCTACACCTTC.

V is TRBV6-5 and J is TRBJ2-4, with D maybe TRBD1 (5 bases). Looked up from germline, CDR1 is MNHEY and CDR2 is SVGAGI. V was cut by 4 bases and J by 11 bases, with 15 bases left in between. CDR3 size: 13 residues. The DNA of the CDR3 is TGTGCCAGCAGTTTAAGGGGCAGGAAAGTTCAGTACTTC. It yields the protein CASSLRGRKVQYF.

This chain links TRBV6-5 with TRBJ1-1; no clear D gene. Trimming removed 3 bases from V and 7 bases from J, with 12 bases in between. Germline CDR1 and CDR2: MNHEY and SVGAGI. The CDR3 length is 13 residues. The CDR3 sequence: CASSYSRAVEAFF. The CDR3 nucleotides are TGTGCCAGCAGTTATTCGCGGGCTGTTGAAGCTTTCTTT.

V gene TRBV24-1 combines with J gene TRBJ2-5; TRBD1 matches at 7 bases. Trimming took 1 base from V and 1 from J; bases not matched to a gene: 8. From germline, CDR1 is KGHDR and CDR2 SFDVKD. CDR3 length: 17 residues. CDR3 in DNA: TGTGCCACCAGTGATTTCCCCAGGGGGATAATCCAAGAGACCCAGTACTTC. It translates to CATSDFPRGIIQETQYF.

The chain is built from TRBV2 and TRBJ2-7, with D possibly being TRBD2 (6 bases). Looked up from germline, CDR1 is SNHLY and CDR2 is FYNNEI. Trimming took 7 bases from V and 1 from J, leaving 14 bases between them. This CDR3 is built from 14 residues. The CDR3: CASKRAANSYEQYF. DNA of the CDR3: TGTGCCAGCAAGCGGGCAGCGAATTCCTACGAGCAGTACTTC.

CDR3 in amino acids: CASSFGGAGGETQYF. DNA of the CDR3: TGTGCCAGCAGCTTTGGCGGGGCGGGCGGGGAGACCCAGTACTTC. This chain connects TRBV7-2 to TRBJ2-5, with a tentative D call TRBD2 (6 bases). Trimming removed 3 bases at V and 5 bases at J, with 16 bases between. Germline CDR1 and CDR2: SGHTA and FQGNSA. This CDR3 is built from 15 residues.